Below, 14 T cell receptor beta chains from the same sample are listed, as sequenced in a study of T-cell memory formation after mild COVID-19 (dated by TCRdb to 2020 to 2022). The library was generated by 5' RACE. Sequenced using an Illumina NovaSeq 6000. TCRdb reprocessing: public reads trimmed at Q25 with fastp, clones called with MiXCR, in-frame beta chains kept. Rows matching on CDR3 protein sequence are summarized as one entry with the most common DNA and genes. The table for this sample lists roughly 170,000 distinct CDR3 sequences; about a fifth of them were counted only once. The ten largest make up roughly 3.9% of the sample. The sequencing input was PBMCs or a T cell subset sorted from them (not recorded which). The receptors originated from a man younger than 30 who had mild COVID-19 (a few samples of this study predate the infection). The sample titles of this study are shuffled in the database, so cell type and time point are left out; the donor was told from shared clones.

This clonotype was seen only a few times. The chain couples TRBV5-4 to TRBJ1-1; possible D gene TRBD1, 5 bases. This CDR3 spans 15 amino acids. Trimming removed 3 bases at V and 1 base at J, with 13 bases between. The germline gives CDR1 SGHNT, CDR2 YYREEE (reference sequence). CDR3 sequence reads: CASSSAQTGNTEAFF. The CDR3 DNA sequence: TGTGCCAGCAGCTCCGCACAAACAGGGAACACTGAAGCTTTCTTT.

This clonotype was counted only a few times. The V and J genes are TRBV5-1 and TRBJ1-1; tentative D call: TRBD1 (5 bases). This CDR3 is 15 amino acids long. Germline loops: CDR1 SGHRS, CDR2 YFSETQ. The ends were cut back, 2 bases at V and 4 bases at J, with 15 bases in the middle. DNA of the CDR3: TGCGCCAGCAGCTTAGCCGGGACTACCGGCACTGAAGCTTTCTTT. As protein: CASSLAGTTGTEAFF.

The chain couples TRBV2 to TRBJ2-2; weak D call: TRBD1 (6 bases). Germline CDR1 SNHLY, CDR2 FYNNEI. V shed 1 base and J shed 3 bases, with 9 bases lying between them. The CDR3 is made up of 15 amino acids. CDR3 coding DNA: TGTGCCAGCAGTGAAGATGACAGGTACACCGGGGAGCTGTTTTTT. Translated, it gives CASSEDDRYTGELFF.

In its sample, this clonotype was seen a few times. This CDR3 is CASSRAWAPNTEAFF. CDR3 sequence (DNA): TGTGCCAGCAGCCGTGCCTGGGCGCCGAACACTGAAGCTTTCTTT. This chain links TRBV5-5 with TRBJ1-1; D uncertain. Trimming left V 4 bases short and J 1 base short, with 14 bases between. Germline V CDR1 and CDR2: SGHKS, YYEKEE (reference sequence). The CDR3 length is 15 residues.

CDR3 region: CASSLQGENNEQFF. The CDR3 coding sequence is TGTGCCAGCAGCTTACAGGGGGAAAACAATGAGCAGTTCTTC. The chain joins TRBV11-3 to TRBJ2-1; 7 bases fit TRBD1. With V trimmed by 2 bases and J by 5 bases, 3 bases remained unmatched. Germline CDR1 reads SGHNT; CDR2 reads YENEEA. The CDR3 extends over 14 amino acids.

This clonotype was seen repeatedly, ten times or more. This sequence joins TRBV11-2 and TRBJ2-2; D not certain. Trimming cost V 3 bases and J 2 bases, with 7 bases left between them. This CDR3 region has 14 residues. Germline assignment: CDR1 SGHAT and CDR2 FQNNGV. The CDR3 loop reads CASSFDGNTGELFF. CDR3 nucleotide sequence: TGTGCCAGCAGCTTTGACGGAAACACCGGGGAGCTGTTTTTT.

This clonotype was seen repeatedly, ten times or more. V and J are TRBV7-9 and TRBJ2-1, with 10 bases that match TRBD2. J lost 5 bases, V lost 0 bases, and 4 bases had no gene match. CDR3 length equals 16 residues. From germline, CDR1 is SEHNR and CDR2 FQNEAQ (reference sequence). CDR3 DNA: TGTGCCAGCAGCTTAGCCCTAGCGGGGGAGCACAATGAGCAGTTCTTC. Its translation: CASSLALAGEHNEQFF.

This clonotype was seen only a few times. This chain joins TRBV6-5 and TRBJ1-3; D perhaps matches TRBD1 (6 bases). The length of the CDR3 is 15 residues. Germline V lookup: CDR1 MNHEY, CDR2 SVGAGI. V was pared by 4 bases and J by 4 bases, with 14 bases between. CDR3 protein: CASSSSGGRGNTIYF. CDR3 DNA: TGTGCCAGCAGTTCTTCTGGGGGGCGCGGAAACACCATATATTTT.

The gene calls are TRBV20-1 and TRBJ2-1, with TRBD1 matching 8 bases. This CDR3 contains 13 residues. J lost 7 bases, V lost 6 bases, and 8 bases had no gene match. Looked up from germline, CDR1 is DFQATT and CDR2 is SNEGSKA (reference sequence). This chain's CDR3 is CSAGTGGGNEQFF. The CDR3 nucleotides are TGCAGTGCCGGAACAGGGGGAGGAAATGAGCAGTTCTTC.

The gene calls are TRBV6-5 and TRBJ2-1, with TRBD1 matching 8 bases. V was clipped by 4 bases and J by 4 bases; unmatched bases: 6. Germline assignment: CDR1 MNHEY and CDR2 SVGAGI. This CDR3 spans 15 amino acids. The CDR3 DNA is TGTGCCAGCAGTTCAACCGGGACAGGTTACAATGAGCAGTTCTTC. Its translation is CASSSTGTGYNEQFF.

The chain combines TRBV30 with TRBJ2-1; TRBD1 or TRBD2 may be the D gene (6 bases each). Germline CDR1 reads GTSNPN; CDR2 reads SVGIG (reference sequence). The CDR3 runs 12 residues. V shed 2 bases and J shed 9 bases, with 11 bases lying between them. The CDR3 DNA reads as TGTGCCTGGAGTAGGGGGGCAGGTGAGCAGTTCTTC. This encodes CAWSRGAGEQFF.

This clonotype has just a few counts. The V and J genes are TRBV6-2 or TRBV6-3 and TRBJ1-1, with D tentatively TRBD1 (5 bases). Germline V gene sequence: CDR1 MNHEY, CDR2 SVGEGT. The V and J ends lost 5 bases and 1 base respectively, with 14 bases between them. The CDR3 length is 15 residues. As DNA, the CDR3 is TGTGCCAGCAGTAGAACAGTAGGACAGAACACTGAAGCTTTCTTT. This translates into CASSRTVGQNTEAFF.

The V and J genes are TRBV28 and TRBJ2-1; 8 bases match TRBD1. Germline V lookup: CDR1 MDHEN, CDR2 SYDVKM. The CDR3 loop spans 14 amino acids. Unmatched junction bases numbered 4, after V lost 2 bases and J lost 7 bases. CDR3 residues: CASSLTGGKNEQFF. Here the CDR3 DNA reads TGTGCCAGCAGTTTAACAGGGGGGAAAAATGAGCAGTTCTTC.

This clonotype turned up a few times. This chain links TRBV28 with TRBJ1-1, with 9 bases fitting TRBD1. The CDR3 has 13 amino acids. V shed 5 bases and J 11 bases; nucleotides not matched to a gene: 9. Germline CDR1 reads MDHEN; CDR2 reads SYDVKM. The CDR3 region is CASSPGGQGSAFF. The CDR3 DNA follows: TGTGCCAGCAGTCCAGGGGGACAGGGTTCGGCTTTCTTT. The full variable domain, completed using reference TRBV28 and TRBJ1-1, is DVKVTQSSRYLVKRTGEKVFLECVQDMDHENMFWYRQDPGLGLRLIYFSYDVKMKEKGDIPEGYSVSREKKERFSLILESASTNQTSMYLCASSPGGQGSAFFGQGTRLTVV.